The source of this TCR beta chain is a study of blood T cells in healthy people across ages. Overall study results and limits: Among T cells, TCR beta diversity per million cells dropped roughly linearly as age rose. Since the PBMCs were unsorted, naive and antigen-experienced cells could not be conclusively compared.

From germline, CDR1 is SGHTA and CDR2 FQGNSA. This CDR3 has 13 residues. Healthy Caucasians from Russia aged about 6 to 90 served as donors. Together with a sample-barcoded 5' primer, a J-beta primer mix was included in a second PCR lasting about 7 to 12 cycles. TCRdb re-called the 5' RACE reads with MiXCR, one entry per CDR3 protein. This table holds about 650,000 distinct CDR3 sequences, about 32% found once. As regards this clonotype: Its target is unknown. The junction does not match germline at one end; this may be a read error.

Sequencing used blood. The TCR was taken from a woman older than 75 in good health. This chain uses TRBV7-2 with TRBJ1-4, with D perhaps matching TRBD1 (5 bases). The DNA of the CDR3 is TGTGCCAGCAGCCCCGGGGGTTCAGAAAAACGGTTTTTT. It translates to CASSPGGSEKRFF.